A selection of T cell receptor beta chains follows, all from one sample in a study of early stage breast cancer tumors. Clones were sequenced by immunoSEQ multiplex PCR, and TCRdb holds only the in-frame ones, with some missing. The sample has about 53,000 clones; about 89% are singletons. Sequencing input: blood. All receptors derive from a person aged 65 to 79 with breast cancer. Each CDR3 is given with its conserved first and last residue. D genes are given only for firm matches.

d_call	v_call	cdr3_aa
-	TRBV30	CASLSRETNEKLFF
TRBD1	TRBV7-9	CASSLDRGNGYTF
TRBD1	TRBV19	CASSLRQGAVIGANSPLHF
-	TRBV4-2	CASSLGGSTQATNEKLFF
-	TRBV11-2	CASSLGGGITNEKLFF
TRBD1	TRBV9	CASSVAPTGTGNTIYF
-	TRBV19	CASSIRRGDSYEQYF
TRBD1	TRBV7-9	CASSLQGDHTEAFF
TRBD2	TRBV5-1	CASSGGLAGGESTDTQYF
TRBD1	TRBV5-1	CASSLGGQGTYEQYF
TRBD2	TRBV18	CASSSLQSPGLAGNEQYF
-	TRBV10-2	CASSERGSVSYEQYF
-	TRBV2	CASSEGGIGGYTF
TRBD1	TRBV2	CASSEVAGGTEAFF
TRBD1	TRBV7-9	CASSFETGAAFF
TRBD2	TRBV30	CAWSRPGGPRNQETQYF
-	TRBV7-2	CASSLGLTASYEQYF
TRBD1	TRBV28	CASRTTGGLVPGANVLTF
TRBD1	TRBV4-3	CASSQRQGAEYGYTF
-	TRBV5-4	CASSAGGGYNQPQHF